The sequence of this T cell receptor beta chain was determined in a study of T cells in Graves' hyperthyroidism and ophthalmopathy. The CDR3 is 12 amino acids. CDR1 LNHNV and CDR2 YYDKDF come from the germline V gene (reference sequence). Trimming left V 8 bases short and J 2 bases short, with 9 bases between. This clonotype was found many times. Amplification targeted TCR beta CDR3 regions from RNA transcripts. The TCR CDR3 first-round RT-PCR relied on the HTBI primer set. TCRdb re-derived calls from the multiplex PCR reads in MiXCR, one entry per CDR3 protein. The data contain around 520,000 distinct CDR3 sequences, approximately 14% of them singletons.

Sample: blood. The chain has TRBV15 and TRBJ1-1; no reliable D call. This sequence was found in a woman aged 18-29 years with Graves' hyperthyroidism. The CDR3 bases are TGTGCCACCCGTCTCGCAAACACTGAAGCTTTCTTT. Translation gives CATRLANTEAFF. Filled out from reference TRBV15 and TRBJ1-1, the complete variable domain reads DAMVIQNPRYQVTQFGKPVTLSCSQTLNHNVMYWYQQKSSQAPKLLFHYYDKDFNNEADTPDNFQSRRPNTSFCFLDIRSPGLGDTAMYLCATRLANTEAFFGQGTRLTVV.